This T cell receptor (beta chain) appears in the sequencing data of a study of long-term antiretroviral therapy in people with HIV. immunoSEQ v3.0 was run at survey level. Sequencing was designed to cover 40,000-50,000 T-cell genomes in each sample. TCRdb's table, derived via immunoSEQ multiplex PCR, lists solely in-frame clones and lacks some. Of roughly 18,000 clones in the sample, roughly nine tenths are singletons; the top ten hold roughly 9%. Per the germline V gene, CDR1 is SEHNR and CDR2 is FQNEAQ (reference sequence). V shed 4 bases and J 7 bases; nucleotides not matched to a gene: 6. The CDR3 runs to 14 residues. Comment on this clone: Antigen unknown.

The study, taken as a whole, reports: Whereas controls had wider CDR3 length ranges, HIV repertoires had narrower ones. Blood in the study was drawn between the mid-2000s and the late 2010s, possibly under older ART regimens, which may be less effective than current ones. ART-treated samples gained diversity yet remained below transplant donor controls.

This specimen consisted of unsorted PBMCs, obtained 4.2 years after starting antiretroviral therapy. This clonotype originated in a man aged 45-65 years with HIV. J is TRBJ1-4 and V is TRBV7-9, with 7 bases identical to TRBD1. The CDR3 loop reads CASSSTGLAEKLFF. In DNA, the CDR3 is TGTGCCAGCAGCTCGACAGGGTTGGCTGAAAAACTGTTTTTT.